Only a few counts were recorded for the clone carrying this TCR beta chain. No antigen is known for it. TCRdb called the 5' RACE reads again in MiXCR, with one record for every CDR3 protein. The sample carries approximately 430,000 distinct CDR3 sequences, less than 25% recorded once. This sample is part of a study of T-cell memory formation after mild COVID-19. Points from the study as a whole: Mainly CM and EM harbored the contracting CD4+ clones; mainly EMRA harbored the CD8+ ones.

This receptor was taken from an adult woman who had mild COVID-19 (a few samples of this study predate the infection). Cell type and time point are not known. The sequenced sample was PBMCs or a T cell subset sorted from them (not recorded which).

The CDR3 sequence: CASSEGGGANEQFF. The DNA for the CDR3 is TGTGCCAGCAGCGAAGGAGGGGGGGCTAATGAGCAGTTCTTC. The rearrangement links TRBV6-4 to TRBJ2-1, with D tentatively TRBD2 (7 bases). The germline gives CDR1 MRHNA, CDR2 SNTAGT. CDR3 length: 14 residues. Trimming stripped 6 bases from V and 7 bases from J, with 16 bases between.